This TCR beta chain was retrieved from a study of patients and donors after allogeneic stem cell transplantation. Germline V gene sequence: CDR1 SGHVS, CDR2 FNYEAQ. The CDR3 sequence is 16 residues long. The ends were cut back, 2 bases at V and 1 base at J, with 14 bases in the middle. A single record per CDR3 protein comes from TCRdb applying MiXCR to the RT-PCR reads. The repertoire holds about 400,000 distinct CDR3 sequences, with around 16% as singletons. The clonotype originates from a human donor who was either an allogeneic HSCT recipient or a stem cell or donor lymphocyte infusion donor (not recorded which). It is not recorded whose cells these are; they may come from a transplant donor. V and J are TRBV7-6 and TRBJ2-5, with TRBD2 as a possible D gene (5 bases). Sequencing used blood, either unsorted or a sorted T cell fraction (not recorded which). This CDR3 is CASSLRGLALQETQYF. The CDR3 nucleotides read TGTGCCAGCAGCTTAAGAGGGCTCGCCCTCCAAGAGACCCAGTACTTC.